This TCR beta chain emerged from a study of Graves' ophthalmopathy and Graves' hyperthyroidism (dated by TCRdb to the late 2010s). For the wider study: Peripheral blood was collected at initial diagnosis, prior to any treatment. The study used signatures of the TCR beta repertoire to tell Graves' ophthalmopathy apart from Graves' hyperthyroidism and to predict which patients would progress to ophthalmopathy. In total, 120 to 150 blood samples were TCR-sequenced: some 43 ophthalmopathy, some 72 hyperthyroidism and about 17 hyperthyroidism-to-ophthalmopathy patients. A discovery set of 95 to 100 patients (around 40 ophthalmopathy, fewer than 60 stable hyperthyroidism) was enrolled to explore V-J signatures distinguishing ophthalmopathy from hyperthyroidism. For independent validation, a separate cohort was made up of some 19 hyperthyroidism patients plus 17 patients who later progressed from hyperthyroidism to ophthalmopathy. In five or six hyperthyroidism patients, the T-cell repertoires found in thyroid tissue were compared with those found in blood. Following sample collection, hyperthyroidism patients were given methimazole at a starting dose of 30 mg daily, and ophthalmopathy patients were given high-dose intravenous methylprednisolone. For training and testing, the roughly 100 patients in the discovery cohort were randomly divided in a 7:3 ratio. Results the study describes overall, beyond this receptor: In cross-validation, the 13-signature model distinguished ophthalmopathy from stable hyperthyroidism with 85% to 90% sensitivity and 81.08% specificity, and in the test set the corresponding values were about 80% and 75%. No statistical method was used to predetermine the sample size, and group allocation was not hidden from the investigators. Most expanded thyroid clonotypes with frequency above 0.001 were also detected in blood, suggesting blood repertoires may reflect the thyroid immune response. In validation, the model predicted ophthalmopathy progression with about 64% sensitivity and approximately 75% specificity; approximately 12 predicted patients were CT-confirmed with GO in a median of approximately 6.2 months.

For repertoire sequencing, the TCR beta CDR3 regions were amplified from RNA transcripts. The first round of RT-PCR was done with HTBI primers and the Qiagen OneStep RT-PCR kit, and was followed by a second round of multiplex PCR, then size selection and purification. The libraries underwent paired-end sequencing with 100 bp reads on an Illumina HiSeq2000. The study's own analysis went as follows. SOAPnuke was used to process the reads, throwing out any read that had adapters, had uncalled bases, had a mean Phred below 15, or lacked an exact constant-primer or identifier match. COPE v1.2.5 was used to merge high-quality paired reads. Clonotypes were defined as unique nucleotide sequences and were aligned to IMGT TRB V, D and J references using MiTCR v1.1. Analysis was restricted to V-J combinations with a frequency above 0.0001, which covered over 98% of repertoires. For each V-J combination, a TCR clonal expansion and chaos score was defined as F50 clonal expansion divided by the chaos observed in the TCRdist matrix. Welch's t-statistics and random forest were used to reduce features to approximately 13 V-J combinations, which were fed into a naive Bayes classifier. The similarity between thyroid and blood repertoires was quantified using the Morisita-Horn index. In TCRdb, the public reads were trimmed at Q25 with fastp and aligned with MiXCR, with productive beta chains retained. When rows share a CDR3 protein, they turn into one entry using the most common DNA and genes. These V and J calls originate from TCRdb's pipeline instead of the authors' own analysis. This sample is represented by about 210,000 distinct CDR3 sequences; 29% of them were singletons. The leading ten clones occupy 8.5% to 9.5% of the sample.

This clonotype was seen repeatedly, ten times or more. No cognate antigen has been identified for it. No much larger clone exists at a distance of one base, and base qualities are not known. The ophthalmopathy patients had moderately to severely active disease, with a Clinical Activity Score of 3 or higher, a NOSPECS grade of 4 or higher, and a disease duration of less than 3 months. Patients with other autoimmune diseases, uncontrolled infections, pregnancy or lactation were excluded from the study. Clinical symptoms, serum thyroxine, TRAb, thyroid ultrasound and orbital computed tomography were used for diagnosis. PBMCs were isolated from 10 ml of fresh peripheral blood by Ficoll-Paque density gradient centrifugation. Total RNA was extracted with Trizol reagent and quality-checked on an Agilent 2100 Bioanalyzer. The specimen was peripheral blood. The TCR was taken from a man in his fifties with Graves' ophthalmopathy. Donor details come from another sample of the same person, matched by shared clones.

The sequenced DNA is TGTGCCAGCAGGCAAGGGACAGGGGACCTGAACACTGAAGCTTTCTTT. Translated, it reads CASRQGTGDLNTEAFF. Recombination joined TRBV12-3 or TRBV12-4 with TRBJ1-1; TRBD1 fits 10 bases in the junction. From V the trimming removes 6 bases and from J it removes 0 bases, while the gene matches leave 7 bases of the junction unaccounted for. Spanning cysteine to phenylalanine, the CDR3 consists of 16 amino acids. The read is trimmed to its CDR3 DNA, 48 bases read in frame from base 1.